Listed below are T cell receptor beta chains from one sample, sequenced in a study of blood T cell repertoires in COVID-19. TCRdb's table, derived via immunoSEQ multiplex PCR, lists solely in-frame clones and lacks some. The table lists under 150,000 clones, about 84% of them singletons. Source material: peripheral blood. These receptors came from a human donor in a cohort sampled during active COVID-19. Both conserved end residues are part of each CDR3. Part of the rows lack a size; the others show once, few, many or a class for expanded clones.

V gene	J gene	clone size	CDR3 protein
TRBV5-6	TRBJ1-5	once	CASSLGRALSNQPQHF
TRBV10-3	TRBJ2-4	.	CAISEVGVRTAKNIQYF
TRBV9	TRBJ2-2	.	CASSVEGSTGELFF
TRBV7-2	TRBJ1-1	.	CASSLRQGLEAFF
TRBV3-1/TRBV3-2	TRBJ2-1	.	CASSQDRSGGPREQFF
TRBV28	TRBJ2-2	.	CASSFRTGAPNTGELFF
TRBV20-1	TRBJ1-6	.	CSASNVLTSPLHF
TRBV29-1	TRBJ2-3	.	CSVGATDTQYF
TRBV7-8	TRBJ1-2	.	CASSSGPGQQTIYYGYTF
TRBV6-2/TRBV6-3	TRBJ2-1	.	CASSYERGGRWEQFF
TRBV19	TRBJ2-1	.	CASSIRGNEQFF
TRBV2	TRBJ1-5	.	CASSEGTVYQPQHF
TRBV4-1	TRBJ1-4	.	CASSQDQQPDRGEKLFF
TRBV29-1	TRBJ2-7	once	CSVEETASSYEQYF
TRBV2	TRBJ1-2	once	CASSENSGPGGGYTF
TRBV6-5	TRBJ1-4	once	CASSSRQGREKLFF
TRBV29-1	TRBJ2-7	.	CSVRQGAYEQYF
TRBV7-2	TRBJ1-6	.	CASSSTFDRVSPLHF
TRBV9	TRBJ2-7	.	CASSVRPGAYEQYF
TRBV19	TRBJ2-3	.	CASSIAPRDTQYF
TRBV29-1	TRBJ1-1	.	CSVAGAAEAFF
TRBV29-1	TRBJ1-1	.	CSARGTEAFF
TRBV9	TRBJ2-7	.	CASITRQGSREQYF
TRBV2	TRBJ1-1	.	CASSETAGSATEAFF
TRBV19	TRBJ2-3	.	CASSILAGGASTDTQYF
TRBV6-1	TRBJ2-6	once	CASSDPVRGTGANVLTF
TRBV19	TRBJ2-2	.	CASSYQGRIGLTGELFF
TRBV7-9	TRBJ1-1	.	CASSSPGQGNTEAFF
TRBV10-3	TRBJ2-3	few	CATLRARMGTDTQYF
TRBV7-9	TRBJ1-3	.	CASSLGSRVDGNTIYF
TRBV10-1	TRBJ2-1	.	CASSPGQGAKNEQFF
TRBV27	TRBJ1-2	.	CASSLRPTAGVRYTF
TRBV5-6	TRBJ2-3	.	CASSFQGSNTQYF
TRBV19	TRBJ1-5	few	CASSEDRGYSNQPQHF
TRBV7-2	TRBJ1-1	.	CASSKDLTGYTEAFF
TRBV9	TRBJ2-7	.	CASSVRQGGEQYF
TRBV4-2	TRBJ2-3	.	CASSQNPGLADTDTQYF
TRBV6-2/TRBV6-3	TRBJ2-5	once	CASSYSGEPRETQYF
TRBV24-1	TRBJ1-4	.	CATSDPDRGITTFNEKLFF
TRBV28	TRBJ1-1	.	CASLRENTEAFF
TRBV6-1	TRBJ1-3	.	CASSYSGNTIYF
TRBV10-1	TRBJ2-7	.	CASSESLAGAYEQYF
TRBV6-2/TRBV6-3	TRBJ2-7	.	CASSPSTGGGYGSSYEQYF
TRBV6-2/TRBV6-3	TRBJ2-1	once	CASSFHPQERGGDNEQFF
TRBV6-4	TRBJ1-6	.	CASSQLGTGNSPLHF
TRBV19	TRBJ2-7	once	CASSPRDRPYEQYF
TRBV4-3	TRBJ2-3	.	CASSLGPGLPSTDTQYF
TRBV4-3	TRBJ1-4	.	CASSQEFGGLNEKLFF
TRBV6-5	TRBJ2-2	.	CASSYSHGTGELFF
TRBV2	TRBJ1-2	.	CASRTGTGYGYTF
TRBV7-8	TRBJ1-6	.	CASSLRGEGSYNSPLHF
TRBV5-6	TRBJ1-2	.	CASSLGQGAGYTF
TRBV7-9	TRBJ1-4	.	CASSSTGSSTNEKLFF
TRBV6-5	TRBJ2-3	once	CASSSNRGIDTQYF
TRBV19	TRBJ2-3	.	CASTQTSGGRTDTQYF
TRBV6-6	TRBJ1-5	once	CATGGVYSNQPQHF
TRBV6-5	TRBJ1-3	.	CASTPSGVGNTIYF
TRBV5-1	TRBJ2-1	.	CASSRLGVAGENEQFF
TRBV10-3	TRBJ1-2	.	CAISEVGYGYTF